This TCR beta chain was sequenced in a study of technical replicates of blood from a handful of donors. This table comes from immunoSEQ multiplex PCR, and its TCRdb copy is limited to in-frame clones, with some not included. The sample lists roughly 50,000 clones, about 93% occurring once. The CDR3 loop spans 16 amino acids. The V segment lost 4 bases and the J segment 5 bases; nucleotides outside the gene matches: 12. Germline lookup yields CDR1 MGHRA and CDR2 YSYEKL. This clone was found once. The chain carries TRBV4-1 and TRBJ2-5, with 8 bases aligning to TRBD1. The sequencing sample was made of PBMCs. This TCR came from a human donor in good health. Some clones in this sample may be carry-over from other donors' samples. DNA for the CDR3: TGCGCCAGCAGCCGGACGACAGGGGCGCCACTGGAGACCCAGTACTTC. Amino acid sequence: CASSRTTGAPLETQYF.